The 21 T cell receptor beta chains presented below share a single source sample, sequenced in a study of shared clonotypes between healthy human individuals (dated by TCRdb to the early 2020s). Libraries came from the immunoSEQ multiplex PCR assay. TCRdb provides this immuneACCESS table in a form limited to in-frame rearrangements. Some clones are lacking; in checked studies, under half of them reflect an unresolved V gene, and why the rest are absent is not known. The sample records roughly 76,000 clones, about 65% of which are singletons. The ten largest clones add up to just over 50% of the sample. The sequenced sample consisted of memory CD8+ T cells sorted from blood. The cell subset or site label on this specimen signifies: CD45RO+ cells pooled with CCR7-negative TemRA cells. Receptors originate from a man aged 30 to 39 in good health.

Comments on this clone: Distinct nucleotide sequences in the sample also encode this CDR3. V and J are TRBV10-1 and TRBJ2-7; 8 bases line up with TRBD2. Trimming took 7 bases from V and 5 from J; bases not matched to a gene: 16. The CDR3 covers 16 residues. Germline V gene data show CDR1 as WNHNN and CDR2 as SYGVQD (reference sequence). The CDR3 protein is CASKTSGSFGVHEQYF. CDR3 in DNA: TGCGCCAGCAAGACCAGCGGGAGTTTCGGCGTGCACGAGCAGTACTTC.

As concerns this clone: A much more abundant neighbour one base away suggests this may be a read error. Other DNA variants within this sample encode the same CDR3. The rearrangement links TRBV28 to TRBJ2-3; 10 bases fit TRBD1. V shed 3 bases and J 2 bases; nucleotides not matched to a gene: 2. This CDR3 spans 15 amino acids. Per the germline V gene, CDR1 is MDHEN and CDR2 is SYDVKM. This CDR3 reads CASSLGQGHTDTQYF. The CDR3 nucleotides are TGTGCCAGCAGTTTGGGACAGGGGCACACAGATACGCAGTATTTT.

The J gene is TRBJ2-7, the V gene TRBV25-1, with D perhaps matching TRBD1 (5 bases). Deletions cut 4 bases from V and 2 bases from J, with 9 bases between. This CDR3 region has 13 residues. Germline assignment: CDR1 MGHDK and CDR2 SYGVNS. The CDR3 nucleotides read TGTGCCAGCAGTGTCGACAGCGCCTACGAGCAGTACTTC. Translated, it gives CASSVDSAYEQYF.

In nucleotides, the CDR3 is TGCGCCAGCAGCCAAGAAGCGCGGTTTAGCGCAGATACGCAGTATTTT. Translated: CASSQEARFSADTQYF. The chain is built from TRBV4-3 and TRBJ2-3; D perhaps matches TRBD2 (5 bases). Germline CDR1 is LGHNA and CDR2 is YSLEER. Trimming removed 0 bases at V and 4 bases at J, with 14 bases between. The CDR3 has 16 amino acids.

This clone was recorded many times. For the CDR3, the DNA is TGTGCCAGCAGCTTATTCTTGTCAGTTTCCCCCGGGGAGCTGTTTTTT. This encodes CASSLFLSVSPGELFF. V usage is TRBV7-9 and J usage is TRBJ2-2, with no clear D. The CDR3 spans 16 residues. Trimming pared 2 bases from V and 6 bases from J, leaving 16 bases between. Germline lookup yields CDR1 SEHNR and CDR2 FQNEAQ (reference sequence).

This clone was seen more than once but under ten times. The rearrangement joins TRBV9 to TRBJ2-3; 8 nucleotides align to TRBD1. The CDR3 is made up of 16 amino acids. V shed 4 bases and J 4 bases; nucleotides not matched to a gene: 11. CDR1 is SGDLS and CDR2 is YYNGEE in the germline V gene. The CDR3 sequence: CASSTRLGQGADTQYF. The DNA of the CDR3 is TGTGCCAGCAGCACCCGATTAGGACAGGGCGCAGATACGCAGTATTTT.

This clone showed up just once. The V call is TRBV11-2, the J call TRBJ2-4, with TRBD2 as a possible D gene (6 bases). V was cut by 1 base and J by 1 base, with 17 bases left in between. Germline CDR1 is SGHAT and CDR2 is FQNNGV. CDR3 length: 18 amino acids. As DNA, the CDR3 is TGTGCCAGCAGCTTAGCGGGGGACTCCCTGGGGGCCAAAAACATTCAGTACTTC. As protein: CASSLAGDSLGAKNIQYF.

In this sample, this clone turned up once. The chain has TRBV2 and TRBJ1-4; no definite D call. Between the trimmed V and J ends, which lost 4 bases and 6 bases, there was a span of 9 bases. This CDR3 contains 13 residues. Per the germline V gene, CDR1 is SNHLY and CDR2 is FYNNEI. CDR3 region: CASSGLGYEKLFF. The CDR3, as DNA: TGTGCCAGCAGTGGTCTAGGGTATGAAAAACTGTTTTTT.

A few counts support this clone. The J gene is TRBJ2-2, the V gene TRBV11-3; D is uncertain. This CDR3 has 14 amino acids. V was cut by 5 bases and J by 4 bases, with 11 bases left in between. Germline CDR1 reads SGHNT; CDR2 reads YENEEA. The CDR3, as DNA: TGTGCCAGCAGCAATGCAGGCGGCACCGGGGAGCTGTTTTTT. Its translation: CASSNAGGTGELFF.

There are a few counts of this clone. The rearrangement uses TRBV27 and TRBJ2-7, with 7 bases fitting TRBD2. Germline CDR1 reads MNHEY; CDR2 reads SMNVEV (reference sequence). CDR3 length: 16 amino acids. Germline trimming cut 4 bases from V and 0 bases from J; bases unmatched to any gene: 9. In nucleotides, the CDR3 is TGTGCCAGCAGTTCATCCCCCGCTAGCGGCTCCTACGAGCAGTACTTC. Its protein is CASSSSPASGSYEQYF.

The V gene is TRBV18, the J gene TRBJ2-5, with D uncertain. Trimming shortened V by 6 bases and J by 3 bases, and 11 bases separated the two germline ends. The germline gives CDR1 KGHSH, CDR2 LQKENI. The CDR3 covers 13 residues. This CDR3 is CASSLKNKETQYF. CDR3 in DNA: TGTGCCAGCTCCCTAAAAAACAAAGAGACCCAGTACTTC. Complete variable domain (other parts from reference TRBV18 and TRBJ2-5): NAGVMQNPRHLVRRRGQEARLRCSPMKGHSHVYWYRQLPEEGLKFMVYLQKENIIDESGMPKERFSAEFPKEGPSILRIQQVVRGDSAAYFCASSLKNKETQYFGPGTRLLVL.

This clone was recorded at least ten times. The CDR3 DNA follows: TGTGCCAGCAGTTCACCGACTGCTACCTCTGGGGCCAACGTCCTGACTTTC. It translates to CASSSPTATSGANVLTF. V and J are TRBV28 and TRBJ2-6; no clear D. The length of the CDR3 is 17 residues. The germline gives CDR1 MDHEN, CDR2 SYDVKM. V gave up 4 bases and J gave up 0 bases, with 13 bases separating them.

The rearrangement joins TRBV10-3 to TRBJ2-3, with D tentatively TRBD1 or TRBD2 (5 bases each). V was clipped by 3 bases and J by 2 bases, with 12 bases between them. There are 15 residues in the CDR3. Germline CDR1 is ENHRY and CDR2 is SYGVKD. The CDR3 loop reads CAISEGTRDTDTQYF. Here the CDR3 DNA reads TGTGCCATCAGTGAAGGGACGAGGGACACAGATACGCAGTATTTT.

The chain has TRBV6-1 and TRBJ2-5; possible D gene TRBD2, 5 bases. V was clipped by 7 bases and J by 11 bases, with 14 bases between them. Germline loops: CDR1 MNHNS, CDR2 SASEGT. The CDR3 sequence is 11 residues long. In DNA form, the CDR3 reads TGTGCCAGCAACTACGGACTGGGACAGTACTTC. Translated: CASNYGLGQYF.

J is TRBJ2-1 and V is TRBV6-4; 9 nucleotides agree with TRBD2. Trimming took 0 bases from V and 9 from J; bases not matched to a gene: 9. Germline-derived CDR1 and CDR2 are MRHNA and SNTAGT. The CDR3 extends over 16 amino acids. The chain's CDR3 is CASSDSAGGSTGEQFF. DNA for the CDR3: TGTGCCAGCAGTGACTCTGCGGGAGGGTCCACCGGTGAGCAGTTCTTC.

The chain joins TRBV11-3 to TRBJ2-1; tentatively, D is TRBD1 (7 bases). The germline CDR1 and CDR2 sequences are SGHNT and YENEEA. The CDR3 consists of 16 residues. Between the trimmed V and J ends, which lost 2 bases and 2 bases, there was a span of 13 bases. The CDR3 here is CASSLLGGGPYNEQFF. The CDR3 DNA is TGTGCCAGCAGCTTACTTGGAGGGGGCCCCTACAATGAGCAGTTCTTC.

The chain combines TRBV11-2 with TRBJ2-7, with a tentative D call TRBD1 (6 bases). The CDR3 length is 17 residues. V was clipped by 1 base and J by 6 bases, with 22 bases between them. The germline CDR1 and CDR2 sequences are SGHAT and FQNNGV. In nucleotides, the CDR3 is TGTGCCAGCAGCTTAGGCACTCCAACAGGGTACGGAAGCGAGCAGTACTTC. The encoded protein is CASSLGTPTGYGSEQYF.

This clone appeared a few times. The gene calls are TRBV30 and TRBJ2-7, with D possibly called TRBD1 or TRBD2 (5 bases each). CDR1 and CDR2 from the germline V gene are GTSNPN and SVGIG (reference sequence). Trimming left V 4 bases short and J 5 bases short, with 9 bases between. CDR3 size: 11 residues. The CDR3 region is CAWMGRDEQYF. The CDR3 DNA reads TGTGCCTGGATGGGACGGGACGAGCAGTACTTC.

The chain uses TRBV7-2 and TRBJ2-3, with TRBD2 identical over 7 bases. This CDR3 is 16 amino acids long. V was pared by 4 bases and J by 2 bases, with 9 bases of the junction left unmatched. The germline V gene has CDR1 SGHTA and CDR2 FQGNSA. Here the CDR3 reads CASSSRLASFTDTQYF. The CDR3 coding sequence is TGTGCCAGCAGCTCCCGACTAGCAAGCTTCACAGATACGCAGTATTTT.

The gene calls are TRBV5-1 and TRBJ2-1; TRBD2 might be the D (5 bases). Germline V gene sequence: CDR1 SGHRS, CDR2 YFSETQ. V lost 4 bases to trimming and J lost 7 bases, with 12 bases between them. CDR3 size: 13 residues. CDR3 nucleotides: TGCGCCAGCAGCGGACTGTCGGGGAATGAGCAGTTCTTC. Its translation: CASSGLSGNEQFF.

The rearrangement links TRBV5-5 to TRBJ2-5; D call uncertain. This CDR3 has 13 amino acids. Germline CDR1 is SGHKS and CDR2 is YYEKEE (reference sequence). V shed 4 bases and J shed 2 bases, with 9 bases lying between them. CDR3 DNA sequence: TGTGCCAGCAGCATCCGTGGTCAAGAGACCCAGTACTTC. Encoded protein: CASSIRGQETQYF.